This T cell receptor (beta chain) emerged from a study of blood T cells in healthy people across ages. A second PCR, run for 7 to 11 cycles, used a sample-barcoded 5' primer plus a J-beta primer mix. All samples yielded 3 million or more CDR3-containing paired-end reads. One entry per CDR3 protein results from TCRdb running MiXCR on the 5' RACE reads. The data show approximately 800,000 distinct CDR3 sequences, about 34% seen once. Germline lookup yields CDR1 DFQATT and CDR2 SNEGSKA (reference sequence). The CDR3 extends over 13 amino acids. Trimming removed 6 bases at V and 2 bases at J, with 14 bases between. This clonotype was counted ten times or more. Antigen unknown. General study findings and limits: Roughly linear age-related decline in beta diversity appeared, significant by age roughly 40. Unsorted PBMCs ruled out conclusive naive versus antigen-experienced comparison. Higher diversity, along with more naive CD4+ cells, distinguished long-lived donors from aged donors.

This chain uses TRBV20-1 with TRBJ2-7, with a weak D call TRBD1 (5 bases). This TCR was recovered from a man in his late teens or twenties in good health. Material: blood. CDR3 in DNA: TGCAGTGCCAGACAGTTTAGTCCCTACGAGCAGTACTTC. This codes for CSARQFSPYEQYF.